The TCR beta chain under discussion was sequenced for a study of shared clonotypes between healthy human individuals (dated by TCRdb to 2018 to 2020). Describing the broader study: A few men and two women, aged 18 to 49 years, made up the cohort. Per donor, leukapheresis produced somewhere between about 0.8 and 9 billion PBMCs. To increase sequencing depth and limit assay-specific biases, TCR repertoire library preparation and sequencing were carried out by different laboratories using diverse techniques. To estimate repertoire size and how much clonotype sharing occurs between individuals, the study deeply sequenced the blood TCR repertoires of about five healthy adults. For each donor, CD4 naive and CD4 memory were each given three plates, CD8 naive was given two plates, and CD8 memory was given one plate.

What the research found in general, with its limitations: Across several donors, approximately 5% of naive CD4, roughly 3.5% of naive CD8, under 2.5% of memory CD4, and approximately 0.4% of memory CD8 clonotypes were shared. Because the study included a small number of donors, the genetic and exposure-history diversity represented was limited. Incomplete sequencing was indicated by rarefaction of sorted-subset datasets, despite the large sequencing depth. Sampling was limited to blood, and TCR repertoires in tissue likely differ from TCR repertoires in blood. Pairwise subsampling led to the expectation that sequencing depth would affect the degree of clonotype sharing among donors. Estimated clonotype richness was generally larger for naive than for memory subsets. Higher generation probabilities were observed for clonotypes shared by all four sorted-subset donors than for non-shared clonotypes.

Trimming removed 5 bases from V and 1 base from J, leaving 16 bases between the germline ends. The CDR3, cysteine through phenylalanine, is 16 amino acids long. The DNA shown is the 48-base CDR3, in frame from base 1. CDR1 MDHEN and CDR2 SYDVKM are derived from the germline V gene. As regards this clone: Which antigen it targets is not known. Within one base of it there is no much larger clone, and no base qualities were kept.

Using the deep immunoSEQ assay, multiplex PCR amplified TCR CDR3 regions from genomic DNA. Extracted genomic DNA from each cell subset was distributed evenly across all wells of several immunoSEQ 96-well plates, and each plate was treated as a replicate. For sorted subsets, roughly 200 ng of genomic DNA, equivalent to roughly 33,000 T cell genomes, went into each replicate PCR. The purified libraries were quantified using a Qubit 3.0 fluorometer, sized with a Bioanalyzer 2100, and then quantified again using the KAPA Library Quantification kit. Every immunoSEQ 96-well plate was sequenced on a dedicated single-read 150-cycle Illumina NextSeq 550 flow cell. The authors processed their data as follows. Because only junctional sequences without quality scores were contained in the immunoSEQ output, filtering matching that applied to full-length reads could not be performed. To assign V/J genes and CDR3, sequences were annotated against IMGT germline references using PyIR, a Python wrapper for IgBLAST v1.9. Reads were removed for weak V/J assignments (E-value above 1e-6), missing CDR3, stop codons, out-of-frame junctions, or ambiguous translated residues. A V3J clonotype was defined by an identical inferred V gene, J gene, and CDR3 amino acid sequence. To compute the percentage overlap between repertoires, the number of shared unique clonotypes was divided by the size of the smaller repertoire. Richness of each repertoire was evaluated using RTK rarefaction, the Chao1 estimator, and Recon v2.1 estimates of unobserved clonotypes. Generation probabilities were computed with OLGA for all TCRbeta clonotypes obtained by the gDNA method from four donors. The table was pulled from immuneACCESS by TCRdb, which kept in-frame rearrangements only. Such tables lose some clones; where checked, under half of the loss comes from unresolved V genes, and the rest has no known cause. V and J calls and clone size come straight from that table; D and trimming were deduced from the DNA. This sample is represented by 660,000 or so clones; around 96% of them were singletons. In total, the top ten clones hold less than 0.13% of the sample.

CD8 naive samples were obtained by positive selection for CCR7 among CD45RO-negative cells, yielding a CD45RA+CCR7+ population from which TemRA cells were excluded. The donors were healthy, HIV-negative adults who had no recently reported acute infections or vaccinations. Every donor was a Caucasian adult residing in Nashville, Tennessee, USA. After blood collection by leukapheresis, PBMCs were isolated using Ficoll-Histopaque density gradient centrifugation and then cryopreserved in the vapor phase of liquid nitrogen. Purity and quantity of every magnetically sorted T cell population were checked by analytical flow cytometry. Genomic DNA was isolated from each sorted fraction and quantified by UV absorbance on a Nanodrop 2000c.

The sequencing sample was made of naive CD8+ T cells sorted from blood. The cell subset or site label here, explained by the study, means: CD45RA+CCR7+. This clonotype originated in a woman in her 30s in good health. Recombination linked TRBV28 to TRBJ2-3; the D gene assignment is ambiguous. The sequenced DNA is TGTGCCAGCAGTCCGCCGGACCTCTACCGCACAGATACGCAGTATTTT. Its protein product is CASSPPDLYRTDTQYF.